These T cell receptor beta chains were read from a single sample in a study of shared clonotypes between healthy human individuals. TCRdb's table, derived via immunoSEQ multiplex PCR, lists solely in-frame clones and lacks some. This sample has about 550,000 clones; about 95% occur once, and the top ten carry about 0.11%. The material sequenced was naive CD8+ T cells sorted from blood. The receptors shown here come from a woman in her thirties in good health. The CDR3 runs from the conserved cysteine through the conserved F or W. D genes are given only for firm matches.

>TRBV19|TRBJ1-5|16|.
CASSLLGRPSDQPQHF
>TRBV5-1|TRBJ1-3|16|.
CASSADGEGLGNTIYF
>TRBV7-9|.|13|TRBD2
CASSLKTSSEQYF
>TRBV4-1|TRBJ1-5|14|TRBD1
CASSQGTGGEPQHF
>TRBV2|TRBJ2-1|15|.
CASSDLTFSYNEQFF
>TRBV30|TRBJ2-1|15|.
CAWRSGLGLVDEQFF
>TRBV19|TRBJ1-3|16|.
CASSISAAWGGNTIYF
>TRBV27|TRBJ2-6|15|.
CASGQGGAGANVLTF
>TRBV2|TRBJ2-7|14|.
CASMGTGGIYEQYF
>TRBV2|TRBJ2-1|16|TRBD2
CASYATGTSGNNEQFF
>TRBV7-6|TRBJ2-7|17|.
CASSLAMGSGPLYEQYF
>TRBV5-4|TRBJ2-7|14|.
CASSPRTVEYEQYF
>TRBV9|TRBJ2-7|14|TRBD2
CASSVGLAGYEQYF
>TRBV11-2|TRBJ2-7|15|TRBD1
CASSLDGTGTYEQYF
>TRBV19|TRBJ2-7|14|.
CASSIVGSSYEQYF
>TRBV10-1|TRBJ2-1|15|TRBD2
CASSDVAGVYNEQFF
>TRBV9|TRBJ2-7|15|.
CASSPGDSSSYEQYF
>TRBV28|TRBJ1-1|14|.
CASSLSRGNTEAFF
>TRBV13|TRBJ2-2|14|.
CAGGWSANTGELFF
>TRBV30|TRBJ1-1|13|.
CAWNEGGRTEAFF
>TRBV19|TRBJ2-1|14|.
CASSILASHDEQFF
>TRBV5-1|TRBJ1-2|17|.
CASSLETRAGRGYGYTF
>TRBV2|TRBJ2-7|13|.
CASRGTESYEQYF
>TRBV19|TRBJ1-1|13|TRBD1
CASRHGQGIEAFF
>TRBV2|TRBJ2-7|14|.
CASSEPGLSYEQYF
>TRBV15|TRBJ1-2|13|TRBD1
CATKDRGHSGYTF
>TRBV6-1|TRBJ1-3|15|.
CASSEYQGSGNTIYF
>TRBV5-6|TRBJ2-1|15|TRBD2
CASSSRLAGNNEQFF
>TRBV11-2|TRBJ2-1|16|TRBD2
CASSLAATSGNNEQFF
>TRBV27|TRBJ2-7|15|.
CASPPPGRNSYEQYF
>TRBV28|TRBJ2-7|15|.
CASSPTGPIWNEQYF
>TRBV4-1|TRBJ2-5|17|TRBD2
CASSQRTSGRAQETQYF
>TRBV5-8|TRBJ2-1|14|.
CASSLGPSTNEQFF
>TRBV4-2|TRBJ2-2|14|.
CASSPDRGPGELFF
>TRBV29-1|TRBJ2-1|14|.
CSTPGTRSYNEQFF
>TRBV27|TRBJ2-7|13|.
CASSLNAWHEQYF
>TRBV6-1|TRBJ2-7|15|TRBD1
CASSERRDSLYEQYF
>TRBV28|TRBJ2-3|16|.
CASSRASEQTLDTQYF
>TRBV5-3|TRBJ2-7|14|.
CARGAVRLSYEQYF
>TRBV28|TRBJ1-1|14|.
CASTPTGEGTEAFF
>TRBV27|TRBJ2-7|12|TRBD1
CASRQGSYEQYF
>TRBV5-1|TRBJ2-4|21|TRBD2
CASETIPGLAGEGIAKNIQYF
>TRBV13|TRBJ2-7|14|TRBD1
CASSLTTGNYEQYF
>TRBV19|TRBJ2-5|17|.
CASSIGMEGLSRETQYF
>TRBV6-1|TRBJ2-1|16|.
CASSEPGGIPLGEQFF
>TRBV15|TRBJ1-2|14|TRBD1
CATSRTGQGNGYTF
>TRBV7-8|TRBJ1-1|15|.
CASSLSFNMNTEAFF
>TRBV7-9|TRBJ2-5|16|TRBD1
CASSLGTENYQETQYF
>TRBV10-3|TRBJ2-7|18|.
CAISESYVVTRTSYEQYF
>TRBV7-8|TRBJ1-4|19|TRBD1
CASSLEGTGIPFTNEKLFF
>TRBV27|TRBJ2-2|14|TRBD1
CASSSGTGHGELFF
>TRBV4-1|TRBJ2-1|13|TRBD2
CASSQGVQRGQFF
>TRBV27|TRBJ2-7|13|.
CASSLLGAYEQYF
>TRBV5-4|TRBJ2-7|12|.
CASSLSSSEQYF
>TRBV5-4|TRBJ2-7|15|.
CASSLPEAGSYEQYF
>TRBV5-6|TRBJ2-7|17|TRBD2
CASSPTYPSGEVYEQYF
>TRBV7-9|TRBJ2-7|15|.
CASSLEYRGIYEQYF